The 30 T cell receptor beta chains given below trace back to one sample, sequenced in a study of T cell responses to AZD1222 COVID-19 vaccine. Clones were sequenced by immunoSEQ multiplex PCR, and TCRdb holds only the in-frame ones, with some missing. The data contain about 79,000 clones, 90% to 95% of them singletons. The sequencing here drew on peripheral blood, taken on day 0 of MenACWY control vaccination. Receptors were obtained from an adult in good health.

This clone was observed a few times. This sequence joins TRBV18 and TRBJ2-4, with a tentative D call TRBD1 (5 bases). The CDR3 is made up of 17 amino acids. Trimming shortened V by 4 bases and J by 1 base, and 17 bases separated the two germline ends. Per germline, CDR1 KGHSH and CDR2 LQKENI. The CDR3 nucleotides are TGTGCCAGCTCACTTCTTCAGGGTGGAGCGGCCAAAAACATTCAGTACTTC. Translated, it gives CASSLLQGGAAKNIQYF.

The chain carries TRBV2 and TRBJ2-1; D is possibly TRBD1 (5 bases). CDR1 SNHLY and CDR2 FYNNEI come from the germline V gene. Trimming stripped 3 bases from V and 10 bases from J, with 10 bases between. This CDR3 contains 12 residues. CDR3 sequence (DNA): TGTGCCAGCAGTGACCAGGGTGGAGAGCAGTTCTTC. This gives the protein CASSDQGGEQFF.

This chain joins TRBV28 and TRBJ1-1, with 7 bases that match TRBD1. V was pared by 6 bases and J by 6 bases, with 10 bases of the junction left unmatched. Germline-derived CDR1 and CDR2 are MDHEN and SYDVKM. CDR3 length: 14 residues. The CDR3 region is CASRELQGLAEAFF. The CDR3 DNA follows: TGTGCCAGCAGAGAATTACAGGGGCTGGCTGAAGCTTTCTTT.

The chain combines TRBV19 with TRBJ2-2, with TRBD2 matching 7 bases. The CDR3 length is 15 residues. Looked up from germline, CDR1 is LNHDA and CDR2 is SQIVND (reference sequence). V was clipped by 4 bases and J by 3 bases; unmatched bases: 5. The CDR3 loop reads CASSRGLTDTGELFF. In nucleotides, the CDR3 is TGTGCCAGTAGTAGGGGACTAACCGACACCGGGGAGCTGTTTTTT. Combining the CDR3 with reference TRBV19 and TRBJ2-2 gives the whole variable domain DGGITQSPKYLFRKEGQNVTLSCEQNLNHDAMYWYRQDPGQGLRLIYYSQIVNDFQKGDIAEGYSVSREKKESFPLTVTSAQKNPTAFYLCASSRGLTDTGELFFGEGSRLTVL.

This rearrangement joins TRBV4-3 to TRBJ2-2; TRBD1 matches at 11 bases. The CDR3 loop spans 19 amino acids. Per the germline V gene, CDR1 is LGHNA and CDR2 is YSLEER. V gave up 0 bases and J gave up 6 bases; unmatched junction bases: 12. CDR3 loop: CASSQDSNSGTGGPGELFF. The CDR3 coding sequence is TGCGCCAGCAGCCAAGATTCGAATTCGGGGACAGGGGGACCCGGGGAGCTGTTTTTT.

The chain employs TRBV7-2 and TRBJ2-7, with D perhaps TRBD1 or TRBD2 (7 bases each). V was shortened by 5 bases and J by 2 bases, with 13 bases between the two germline ends. Germline V gene sequence: CDR1 SGHTA, CDR2 FQGNSA. The CDR3 runs 14 residues. CDR3 sequence (DNA): TGTGCCAGCAGCCCCGGGGGGACAGCCTACGAGCAGTACTTC. It yields the protein CASSPGGTAYEQYF.

The rearrangement uses TRBV30 and TRBJ1-6, with 8 bases matching TRBD1. Germline-derived CDR1 and CDR2 are GTSNPN and SVGIG (reference sequence). The ends lost 7 bases at V and 10 bases at J; junction bases unmatched: 6. This CDR3 has 12 residues. The CDR3 reads CASDRGSSPLHF. The CDR3 DNA reads TGTGCCTCTGACAGGGGTTCCTCACCCCTCCACTTT.

The chain has TRBV27 and TRBJ1-1; 9 positions agree with TRBD1. CDR1 is MNHEY and CDR2 is SMNVEV in the germline V gene (reference sequence). The CDR3 runs to 13 residues. With V trimmed by 5 bases and J by 12 bases, 10 bases remained unmatched. The DNA of the CDR3 is TGTGCCAGCAGTCTCCTCGCGGGACAGGGCACTTTCTTT. Its protein product is CASSLLAGQGTFF.

This clone came up a few times. The chain is built from TRBV6-5 and TRBJ1-1; no clear D. V dropped 10 bases and J dropped 1 base, with 13 bases sitting between them. The CDR3 spans 13 residues. The V gene's germline CDR1 is MNHEY and CDR2 SVGAGI. The DNA of the CDR3 is TGTGCCATTTCCAGGAAAGGGAACACTGAAGCTTTCTTT. Translation gives CAISRKGNTEAFF.

The chain recombines TRBV7-8 with TRBJ2-3; tentatively, D is TRBD2 (5 bases). The CDR3 is 14 residues long. Looked up from germline, CDR1 is SGHVS and CDR2 is FQNEAQ. V gave up 3 bases and J gave up 0 bases, with 7 bases separating them. This CDR3 reads CASSFGGSTDTQYF. The CDR3 DNA follows: TGTGCCAGCAGCTTTGGCGGGAGCACAGATACGCAGTATTTT.

This clone is a singleton in its sample. The chain couples TRBV6-1 to TRBJ1-1; D is ambiguous. V was cut by 3 bases and J by 5 bases, with 16 bases left in between. This CDR3 region has 15 residues. Germline V gives CDR1 MNHNS, CDR2 SASEGT. CDR3 amino acids: CASSDPRGTETEAFF. The CDR3, as DNA: TGTGCCAGCAGTGATCCCCGGGGAACCGAGACTGAAGCTTTCTTT.

The rearrangement uses TRBV25-1 and TRBJ1-6, with D hard to call. Germline assignment: CDR1 MGHDK and CDR2 SYGVNS. V gave up 6 bases and J gave up 3 bases, with 12 bases separating them. The CDR3 has 15 residues. The CDR3 reads CASRPSRGYNSPLHF. The CDR3 DNA follows: TGTGCCAGCAGACCCTCGCGGGGCTATAATTCACCCCTCCACTTT.

V is TRBV19 and J is TRBJ1-5, with 9 bases matching TRBD1. The germline V gene encodes CDR1 LNHDA and CDR2 SQIVND (reference sequence). The CDR3 contains 21 residues. V lost 4 bases, J lost 6 bases, and 25 bases stayed unmatched. CDR3 in amino acids: CASSTVPGQGRTLLRGQPQHF. In DNA, the CDR3 is TGTGCCAGTAGTACGGTCCCGGGACAGGGCCGAACTCTATTACGAGGTCAGCCCCAGCATTTT.

The chain employs TRBV18 and TRBJ1-1, with TRBD1 matching over 12 bases. Germline lookup yields CDR1 KGHSH and CDR2 LQKENI. This CDR3 has 17 residues. The J segment lost 6 bases and the V segment lost 3 bases, leaving 11 bases of the junction unmatched. This CDR3 is CASSPRRDRGRVPEAFF. CDR3 DNA sequence: TGTGCCAGCTCACCCCGCCGGGACAGGGGGCGCGTCCCTGAAGCTTTCTTT. The full variable domain, in which reference TRBV18 and TRBJ1-1 provide the parts outside the CDR3, is NAGVMQNPRHLVRRRGQEARLRCSPMKGHSHVYWYRQLPEEGLKFMVYLQKENIIDESGMPKERFSAEFPKEGPSILRIQQVVRGDSAAYFCASSPRRDRGRVPEAFFGQGTRLTVV.

In its sample, this clone was seen once. The V and J genes are TRBV6-6 and TRBJ1-5; no firm D call. V was cut by 6 bases and J by 3 bases, with 18 bases left in between. The CDR3 runs 16 residues. CDR1 and CDR2 (germline): MNHNY, SVGAGI (reference sequence). The CDR3 is CASSPTGEGANQPQHF. The CDR3 coding sequence is TGTGCCAGCAGCCCCACCGGGGAGGGCGCCAATCAGCCCCAGCATTTT.

The chain employs TRBV19 and TRBJ2-2; D gene unclear. Germline V CDR1 and CDR2: LNHDA, SQIVND (reference sequence). The CDR3 has 12 residues. V was shortened by 7 bases and J by 8 bases, with 11 bases between the two germline ends. CDR3 bases: TGTGCCAGTAATTCCCGGACGGGGGAGCTGTTTTTT. Translating it yields CASNSRTGELFF.

This sequence joins TRBV4-3 and TRBJ2-3, with TRBD2 matching 8 bases. This CDR3 is 14 amino acids long. Germline trimming cut 4 bases from V and 3 bases from J; bases unmatched to any gene: 3. Germline V gives CDR1 LGHNA, CDR2 YSLEER. Written as DNA, the CDR3 is TGCGCCAGCAGCCCGGCGGGGGGTACAGATACGCAGTATTTT. Its translation: CASSPAGGTDTQYF.

The genes are TRBV28 and TRBJ2-7, with D perhaps matching TRBD2 (5 bases). Trimming stripped 2 bases from V and 0 bases from J, with 23 bases between. This CDR3 is 19 amino acids long. The germline gives CDR1 MDHEN, CDR2 SYDVKM. The CDR3 loop reads CASSLRRRRSASSSYEQYF. CDR3 DNA: TGTGCCAGCAGTTTACGGAGGAGGCGCTCCGCTTCGAGCTCCTACGAGCAGTACTTC.

The chain recombines TRBV25-1 with TRBJ1-2; TRBD1 matches 10 bases. The trim removed 2 bases at V and 4 bases at J, leaving 7 bases unmatched. Germline V gene lookup returns CDR1 MGHDK and CDR2 SYGVNS. The CDR3 contains 16 residues. Here the CDR3 reads CASSEPGTGAVYGYTF. CDR3 nucleotide sequence: TGTGCCAGCAGTGAACCGGGGACAGGGGCAGTCTATGGCTACACCTTC.

Only one count was recorded for this clone. This sequence joins TRBV5-1 and TRBJ1-1; 10 bases agree with TRBD1. J gave up 6 bases and V 4 bases, and 6 bases lay outside the gene matches. Germline CDR1 SGHRS, CDR2 YFSETQ. The CDR3 spans 14 residues. The CDR3, as DNA: TGCGCCAGCAGCATGGGACAGGGGACGGCTGAAGCTTTCTTT. Protein sequence: CASSMGQGTAEAFF.

This clone is medium-sized. The rearrangement uses TRBV27 and TRBJ2-7; D unclear. The CDR3 sequence is 13 residues long. Germline CDR1 MNHEY, CDR2 SMNVEV (reference sequence). Trimming stripped 6 bases from V and 0 bases from J, with 9 bases between. The CDR3 sequence: CASSEKNSYEQYF. The DNA for the CDR3 is TGTGCCAGCAGCGAAAAGAACTCCTACGAGCAGTACTTC.

The CDR3 nucleotides read TGTGCCAGCAGTGAAGCGCGGGAAGACAATGAGCAGTTCTTC. Its protein product is CASSEAREDNEQFF. The chain employs TRBV2 and TRBJ2-1, with a weak D call TRBD2 (6 bases). The ends were cut back, 0 bases at V and 5 bases at J, with 8 bases in the middle. The V gene's germline CDR1 is SNHLY and CDR2 FYNNEI. The CDR3 has 14 amino acids.

This clone occurred once. The chain has TRBV5-1 and TRBJ1-2, with TRBD1 as a possible D gene (5 bases). V lost 3 bases and J lost 7, with 13 bases in between. This CDR3 contains 13 residues. Germline V CDR1 and CDR2: SGHRS, YFSETQ. The CDR3 loop reads CASSSRGSSGYTF. DNA of the CDR3: TGCGCCAGCAGCTCCCGGGGGAGTAGTGGCTACACCTTC.

This chain uses TRBV11-3 with TRBJ2-1; D is undetermined. Germline V gives CDR1 SGHNT, CDR2 YENEEA. The CDR3 spans 12 residues. The germline V and J ends were trimmed by 5 bases and 10 bases, with 12 bases remaining between them. The CDR3 reads CASSLIGGEQFF. CDR3 nucleotide sequence: TGTGCCAGCAGCCTTATTGGTGGAGAGCAGTTCTTC.

The V gene is TRBV7-6, the J gene TRBJ1-3, with a weak D call TRBD1 (5 bases). The V end was cut by 1 base, the J end by 5 bases, with 15 bases between. This CDR3 has 16 residues. Germline V gives CDR1 SGHVS, CDR2 FNYEAQ. The CDR3 protein is CASSLGTQGWRNTIYF. CDR3 DNA sequence: TGTGCCAGCAGCTTAGGCACTCAGGGTTGGAGAAACACCATATATTTT.

V usage is TRBV2 and J usage is TRBJ1-2, with 7 positions matching TRBD1. V was clipped by 6 bases and J by 4 bases; unmatched bases: 8. The CDR3 runs 14 residues. Germline V gene sequence: CDR1 SNHLY, CDR2 FYNNEI. CDR3 nucleotide sequence: TGTGCCAGCAGACTCTGGGGACAGCTCTATGGCTACACCTTC. This sequence encodes CASRLWGQLYGYTF.

The chain recombines TRBV29-1 with TRBJ2-5; D is undetermined. The germline V and J ends were trimmed by 2 bases and 2 bases, with 6 bases remaining between them. Germline V gene lookup returns CDR1 SQVTM and CDR2 ANQGSEA. This CDR3 has 12 residues. CDR3 bases: TGCAGCGTTGAACATGGGCAAGAGACCCAGTACTTC. As protein: CSVEHGQETQYF.

This chain joins TRBV5-4 and TRBJ2-7; 8 nucleotides match TRBD1. Germline loops: CDR1 SGHNT, CDR2 YYREEE (reference sequence). This CDR3 spans 15 amino acids. The trim removed 1 base at V and 7 bases at J, leaving 10 bases unmatched. This CDR3 is CASSLSGQGLREQYF. Here the CDR3 DNA reads TGTGCCAGCAGCTTGTCCGGACAGGGTCTACGAGAGCAGTACTTC.

The J gene is TRBJ2-7, the V gene TRBV7-8; tentatively, D is TRBD1 (6 bases). The ends were cut back, 1 base at V and 1 base at J, with 8 bases in the middle. The germline gives CDR1 SGHVS, CDR2 FQNEAQ. The CDR3 runs 14 residues. The DNA for the CDR3 is TGTGCCAGCAGCTTAGTGGACAGATCCTACGAGCAGTACTTC. Amino acids: CASSLVDRSYEQYF.

CDR3 bases: TGTGCCAGCAGCTTAGACAGGGGGAGATTACCCTTCACTGAAGCTTTCTTT. Amino acids: CASSLDRGRLPFTEAFF. V and J are TRBV7-2 and TRBJ1-1; 8 positions match TRBD1. Per the germline V gene, CDR1 is SGHTA and CDR2 is FQGNSA. V dropped 1 base and J dropped 4; count of bases not matched to a gene: 11. There are 17 residues in the CDR3.